This TCR beta chain was observed in a study of cytotoxic CD8 clonotypes in ibrutinib-treated CLL. Study details: The cohort had 10 to 12 relapsed/refractory and around 15 treatment-naive patients, around 18 IGHV unmutated. The sample average was roughly 240,000 productive templates and roughly 94,000 productive rearrangements.

Some clones are missing from TCRdb's copy, which holds only in-frame ones; the method was immunoSEQ multiplex PCR. The table lists approximately 200,000 clones, approximately 68% of them singletons. For this clone: No antigen is known for it.

Findings and limits, study-wide: At baseline, clonality was higher than in age-matched healthy donors and correlated with CD8+ counts.

The CDR3 length is 15 residues. Germline CDR1 MNHEY, CDR2 SVGAGI. Germline trimming cut 5 bases from V and 7 bases from J; bases unmatched to any gene: 10. The clonotype comes from a human donor with chronic lymphocytic leukemia. The chain is built from TRBV6-5 and TRBJ2-3; 9 bases align to TRBD1. Source: PBMCs, taken after 24 months of ibrutinib treatment. The CDR3 DNA sequence: TGTGCCAGCAGTCCACCGGGACAGGGCCTTCATACGCAGTATTTT. Protein: CASSPPGQGLHTQYF.